Listed here is a single T cell receptor (beta chain). Antigen unknown. The PCR was carried out with 60 Vbeta primers and 13 Jbeta primers. This table comes from immunoSEQ multiplex PCR, and its TCRdb copy is limited to in-frame clones, with some not included. The repertoire holds about 180,000 clones, with about 78% as singletons. Donors sampled were nominally healthy, though unrecorded immune exposures were likely. The data were taken from a study of cytomegalovirus exposure and HLA in healthy donors. Whole-study findings and limits: Per a prior analysis, the majority of TCR beta V segments were productive roughly 90% or roughly 30% of the time. Available immune exposure information covered CMV serostatus only.

The CDR3 spans 16 residues. V dropped 3 bases and J dropped 0 bases, with 14 bases sitting between them. Germline V lookup: CDR1 KGHSH, CDR2 LQKENI. Sequenced: PBMCs. The gene calls are TRBV18 and TRBJ1-1; D gene uncertain. The receptor was derived from a man in his 60s in good health and CMV-seronegative. CDR3 coding DNA: TGTGCCAGCTCACCCCGAAAAGACTTGATGAACACTGAAGCTTTCTTT. This sequence encodes CASSPRKDLMNTEAFF.